This T cell receptor (beta chain) is drawn from a study of shared clonotypes between healthy human individuals (TCRdb year 2020). As for the study more broadly: The cohort comprised a couple of women and a few men aged 18 to 49 years. For each donor, three plates each were used for CD4 naive and CD4 memory, two plates were used for CD8 naive, and one plate was used for CD8 memory. The study deeply sequenced blood TCR repertoires of several healthy adults to estimate repertoire size and the extent of clonotype sharing between individuals. To increase sequencing depth and limit assay-specific biases, TCR repertoire library preparation and sequencing were carried out by different laboratories using diverse techniques. Per donor, leukapheresis produced somewhere between about 0.9 and 9 billion PBMCs. The investigation overall reported the following: Higher generation probabilities were observed for clonotypes shared by all four sorted-subset donors than for non-shared clonotypes. When a handful of donors were compared, the shared fraction of clonotypes was 5% to 6.5% for naive CD4, 3.5% for naive CD8, about 2.5% for memory CD4, and 0.35% to 0.4% for memory CD8. Only blood was sampled, and tissue TCR repertoires likely differ from those in blood. Naive subsets generally had larger estimated clonotype richness than memory subsets. Pairwise subsampling led to the expectation that sequencing depth would affect the degree of clonotype sharing among donors. Because the study included only a small number of donors, the genetic and exposure-history diversity represented was limited. Even with the large sequencing depth, rarefaction of the sorted-subset datasets indicated that sequencing was incomplete.

For this clone: The specificity of this receptor is unknown. Its ends do not fully match the called genes, so a read error is possible.

The donors were healthy, HIV-negative adults with no recently reported acute infections or vaccinations. Every donor was a Caucasian adult living in Nashville, Tennessee, USA. Magnetic negative selection was used to enrich CD4+ T cells, after which naive cells were positively selected on CD45RA and the negative fraction became the memory subset. Blood was collected by leukapheresis, and PBMCs were isolated by Ficoll-Histopaque density gradient centrifugation and then cryopreserved in liquid nitrogen vapor phase. Purity and quantity of every magnetically sorted T cell population were checked by analytical flow cytometry. Genomic DNA was isolated from each sorted fraction and quantified by UV absorbance on a Nanodrop 2000c. The CDR3 has 14 amino acids, counting the end cysteine and phenylalanine. The kept DNA is CDR3 alone, 42 bases in frame from the first base. Reading the germline V gene (reference sequence) gives CDR1 SEHNR and CDR2 FQNEAQ.

Using the deep immunoSEQ assay, multiplex PCR amplified TCR CDR3 regions from genomic DNA. Extracted genomic DNA from each cell subset was distributed evenly across all wells of several immunoSEQ 96-well plates, and each plate was treated as a replicate. Each replicate PCR for sorted subsets received about 220 ng genomic DNA, equal to 28,000 or so T cell genomes. Purified libraries were quantified with a Qubit 3.0 fluorometer, sized on a Bioanalyzer 2100, and re-quantified with the KAPA Library Quantification kit. Each immunoSEQ 96-well plate was sequenced on its own single-read 150-cycle Illumina NextSeq 550 flow cell. The paper's data handling went like this. Because only junctional sequences without quality scores were contained in the immunoSEQ output, filtering matching that applied to full-length reads could not be performed. To assign V/J genes and CDR3, sequences were annotated against IMGT germline references using PyIR, a Python wrapper for IgBLAST v1.9. Reads with weak V/J assignments (E-value above 1e-6), missing CDR3, stop codons, out-of-frame junctions, or ambiguous translated residues were removed. V3J clonotypes were defined as sequences sharing an identical inferred V gene, J gene, and CDR3 amino acid sequence. Percentage overlap between repertoires was calculated by dividing the number of shared unique clonotypes by the size of the smaller repertoire. Three approaches were used to assess repertoire richness: RTK rarefaction, the Chao1 estimator, and Recon v2.1 estimates of unobserved clonotypes. OLGA was used to compute generation probabilities for all TCRbeta clonotypes that the gDNA method yielded from a handful of donors. The source is immuneACCESS, and TCRdb retained only in-frame sequences with V and J called. Part of the clones is not carried over; for the studies checked, unresolved V genes explain less than half of this, and the remainder is unexplained. V and J calls and clone size are given by that table; D and trimming were obtained from the DNA. For this sample the table gives hundreds of thousands of clones, of which approximately 79% were detected only once. The ten largest clonotypes hold 1.5% to 2% of the sample.

Recombination connected TRBV7-9 to TRBJ1-4; the D segment could be TRBD1, given 5 matching bases. The sequenced sample consisted of memory CD4+ T cells sorted from blood. Reading the label with the study, this specimen's cell subset or site is: CD45RA-negative fraction. The TCR originated in a woman in her twenties or thirties in good health. The DNA is TGTGCCAGCAGCTTAGTGAGTCAGGGTGATCGACGACATTTT. This translates into CASSLVSQGDRRHF.